The table lists the clone carrying this TCR beta chain with a few counts. The target antigen is unknown. From RNA transcripts, TCR beta CDR3 regions were amplified. The TCR CDR3 was amplified in a first-round RT-PCR using the HTBI primer set. TCRdb re-derived calls from the multiplex PCR reads in MiXCR, one entry per CDR3 protein. Among 380,000 or so distinct CDR3 sequences, about 13% were seen once, and the ten largest hold under 25%. This record comes from a study of T cells in Graves' hyperthyroidism and ophthalmopathy. Overall study: Peripheral blood was drawn at first diagnosis, prior to all treatment.

Newly diagnosed hyperthyroidism patients aged 18 to 65 years had disease lasting under 2 months. V was shortened by 5 bases and J by 5 bases, with 10 bases between the two germline ends. In germline, CDR1 is SEHNR, CDR2 FQNEAQ (reference sequence). The CDR3 runs to 12 residues. Overall study results and limits: Ophthalmopathy was model-predicted a median roughly 6.5 months pre-onset. Most thyroid clonotypes with frequency above 0.001 were detected in blood.

J is TRBJ2-7 and V is TRBV7-9; perhaps TRBD2 as D (5 bases). The sequenced sample consisted of blood. The TCR originated in a young man with Graves' hyperthyroidism that later progressed to Graves' ophthalmopathy. CDR3 DNA sequence: TGTGCCAGCAGCCCCCGGGAAGACGAGCAGTACTTC. Its protein is CASSPREDEQYF.